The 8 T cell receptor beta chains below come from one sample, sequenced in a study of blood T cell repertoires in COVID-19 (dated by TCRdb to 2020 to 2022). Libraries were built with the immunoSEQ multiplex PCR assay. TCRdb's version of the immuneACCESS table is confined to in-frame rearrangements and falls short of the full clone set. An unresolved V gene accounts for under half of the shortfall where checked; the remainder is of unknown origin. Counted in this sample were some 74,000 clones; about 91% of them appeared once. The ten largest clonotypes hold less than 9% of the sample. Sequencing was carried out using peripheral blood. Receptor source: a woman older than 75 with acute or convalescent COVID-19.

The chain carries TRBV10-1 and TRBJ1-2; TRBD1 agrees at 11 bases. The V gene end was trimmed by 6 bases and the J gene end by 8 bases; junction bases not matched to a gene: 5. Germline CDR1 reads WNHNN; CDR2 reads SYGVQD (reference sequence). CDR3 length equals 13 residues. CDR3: CASRGDRGDGYTF. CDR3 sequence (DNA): TGCGCCAGCAGGGGGGACAGGGGGGACGGCTACACCTTC.

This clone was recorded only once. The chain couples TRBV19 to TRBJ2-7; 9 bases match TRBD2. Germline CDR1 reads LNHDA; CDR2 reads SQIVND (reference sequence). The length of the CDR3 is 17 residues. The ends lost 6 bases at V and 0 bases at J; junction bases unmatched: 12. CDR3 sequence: CASRRTSSGASSYEQYF. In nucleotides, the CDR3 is TGTGCCAGTAGGAGAACCTCTAGCGGGGCTTCCTCCTACGAGCAGTACTTC.

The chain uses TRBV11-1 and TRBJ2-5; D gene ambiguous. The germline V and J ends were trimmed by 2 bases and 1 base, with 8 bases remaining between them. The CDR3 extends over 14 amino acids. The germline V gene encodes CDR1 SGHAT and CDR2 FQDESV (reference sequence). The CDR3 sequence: CASSLFRSQETQYF. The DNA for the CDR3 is TGTGCCAGCAGCTTATTCAGGTCCCAAGAGACCCAGTACTTC.

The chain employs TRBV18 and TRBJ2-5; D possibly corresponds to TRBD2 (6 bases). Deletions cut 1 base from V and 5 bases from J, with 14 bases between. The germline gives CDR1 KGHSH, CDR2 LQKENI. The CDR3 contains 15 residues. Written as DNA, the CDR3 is TGTGCCAGCTCACCACGGGCTAGCCGGGAGGAGACCCAGTACTTC. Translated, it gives CASSPRASREETQYF.

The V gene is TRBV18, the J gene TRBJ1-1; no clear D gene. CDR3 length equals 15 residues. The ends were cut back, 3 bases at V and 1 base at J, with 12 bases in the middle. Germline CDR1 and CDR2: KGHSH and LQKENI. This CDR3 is CASSPRESKNTEAFF. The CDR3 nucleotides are TGTGCCAGCTCACCTCGGGAGAGTAAGAACACTGAAGCTTTCTTT.

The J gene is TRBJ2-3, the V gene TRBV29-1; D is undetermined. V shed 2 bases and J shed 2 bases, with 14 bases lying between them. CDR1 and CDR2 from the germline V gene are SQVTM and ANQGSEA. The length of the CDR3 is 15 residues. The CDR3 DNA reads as TGCAGCGTTGAAACAATGGCAGGCACCACAGATACGCAGTATTTT. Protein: CSVETMAGTTDTQYF.

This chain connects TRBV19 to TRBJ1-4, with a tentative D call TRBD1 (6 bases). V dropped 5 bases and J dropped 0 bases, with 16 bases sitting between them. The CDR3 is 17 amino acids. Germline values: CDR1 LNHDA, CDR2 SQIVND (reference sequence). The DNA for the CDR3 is TGTGCCAGTAGTGCCCCACGACAGGCTGCAACTAATGAAAAACTGTTTTTT. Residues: CASSAPRQAATNEKLFF.

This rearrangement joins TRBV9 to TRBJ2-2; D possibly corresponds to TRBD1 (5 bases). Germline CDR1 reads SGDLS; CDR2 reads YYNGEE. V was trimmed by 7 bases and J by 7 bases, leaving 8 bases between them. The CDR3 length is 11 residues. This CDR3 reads CASEDNGELFF. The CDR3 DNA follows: TGTGCCAGCGAGGACAACGGGGAGCTGTTTTTT. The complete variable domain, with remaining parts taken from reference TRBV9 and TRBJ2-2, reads DSGVTQTPKHLITATGQRVTLRCSPRSGDLSVYWYQQSLDQGLQFLIQYYNGEERAKGNILERFSAQQFPDLHSELNLSSLELGDSALYFCASEDNGELFFGEGSRLTVL.